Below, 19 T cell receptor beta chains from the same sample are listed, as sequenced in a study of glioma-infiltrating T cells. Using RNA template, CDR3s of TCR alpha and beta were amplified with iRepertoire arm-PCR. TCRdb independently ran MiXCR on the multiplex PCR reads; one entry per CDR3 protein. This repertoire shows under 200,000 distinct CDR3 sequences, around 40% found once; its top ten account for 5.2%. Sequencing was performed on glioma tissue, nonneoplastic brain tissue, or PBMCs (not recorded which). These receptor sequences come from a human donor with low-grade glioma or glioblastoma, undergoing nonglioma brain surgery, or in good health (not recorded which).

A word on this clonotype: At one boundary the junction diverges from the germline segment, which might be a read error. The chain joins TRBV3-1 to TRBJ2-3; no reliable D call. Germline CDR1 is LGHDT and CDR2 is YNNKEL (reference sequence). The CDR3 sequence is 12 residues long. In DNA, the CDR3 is TGTGCCAGCAGCCCTTCCACAGATACGGAGTATTTT. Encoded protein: CASSPSTDTEYF.

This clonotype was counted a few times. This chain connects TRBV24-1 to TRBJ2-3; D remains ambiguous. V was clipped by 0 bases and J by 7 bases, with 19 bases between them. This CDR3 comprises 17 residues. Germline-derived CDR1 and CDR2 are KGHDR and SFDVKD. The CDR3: CATSDLQGSSTWNTQYF. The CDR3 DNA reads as TGTGCCACCAGTGATTTGCAAGGCAGCTCTACCTGGAATACGCAGTATTTT.

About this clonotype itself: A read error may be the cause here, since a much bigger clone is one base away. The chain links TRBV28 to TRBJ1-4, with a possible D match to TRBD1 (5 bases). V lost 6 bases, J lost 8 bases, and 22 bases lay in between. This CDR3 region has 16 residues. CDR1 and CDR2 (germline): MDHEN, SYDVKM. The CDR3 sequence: CASSPETVSIVEKLFF. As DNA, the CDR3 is TGTGCCAGCAGCCCTGAGACAGTGAGTATAGTCGAAAAACTGTTTTTT.

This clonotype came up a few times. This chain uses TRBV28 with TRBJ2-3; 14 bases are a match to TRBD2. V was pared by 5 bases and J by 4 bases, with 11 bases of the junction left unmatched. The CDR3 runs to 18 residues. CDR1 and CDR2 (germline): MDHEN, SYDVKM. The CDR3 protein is CASSTSWGLAGVSDTQYF. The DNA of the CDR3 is TGTGCCAGCAGTACATCATGGGGACTAGCGGGAGTGTCAGATACGCAGTATTTT.

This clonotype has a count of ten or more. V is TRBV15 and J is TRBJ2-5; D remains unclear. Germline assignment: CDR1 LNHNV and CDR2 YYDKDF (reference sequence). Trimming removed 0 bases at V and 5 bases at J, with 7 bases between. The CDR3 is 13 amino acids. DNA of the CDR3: TGTGCCACCAGCAGAGATATGGGGGAGACCCAGTACTTC. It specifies CATSRDMGETQYF.

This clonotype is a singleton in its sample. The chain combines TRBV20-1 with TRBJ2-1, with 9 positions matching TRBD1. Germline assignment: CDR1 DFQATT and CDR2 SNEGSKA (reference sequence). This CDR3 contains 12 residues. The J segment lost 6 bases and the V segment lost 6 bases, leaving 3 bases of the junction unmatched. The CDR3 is CSAETGGNEQFF. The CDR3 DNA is TGCAGTGCCGAGACAGGGGGCAATGAGCAGTTCTTC.

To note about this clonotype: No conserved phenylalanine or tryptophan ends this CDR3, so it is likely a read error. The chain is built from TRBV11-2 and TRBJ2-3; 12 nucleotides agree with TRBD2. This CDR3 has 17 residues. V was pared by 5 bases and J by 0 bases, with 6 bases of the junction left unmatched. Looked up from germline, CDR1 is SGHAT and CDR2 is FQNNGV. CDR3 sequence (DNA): TGTGCCAGCAGCCCCCGGACTAGCGGGACTAGCACAGATACGCAGTATTCT. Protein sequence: CASSPRTSGTSTDTQYS.

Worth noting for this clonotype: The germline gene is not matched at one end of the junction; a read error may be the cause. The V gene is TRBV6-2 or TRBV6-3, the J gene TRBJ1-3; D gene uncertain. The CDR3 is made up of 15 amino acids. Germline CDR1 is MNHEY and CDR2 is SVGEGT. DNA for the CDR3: TGTGCCAGCAGTTTACTGGGTGACTCTGGAAAAACCATATATTTT. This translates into CASSLLGDSGKTIYF.

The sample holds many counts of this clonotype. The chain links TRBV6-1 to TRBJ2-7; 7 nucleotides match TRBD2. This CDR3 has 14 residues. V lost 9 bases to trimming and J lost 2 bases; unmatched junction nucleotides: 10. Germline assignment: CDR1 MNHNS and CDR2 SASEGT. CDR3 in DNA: TGTGCCAGTGGGGGTTGGGGGGGAGCCTACGAGCAGTACTTC. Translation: CASGGWGGAYEQYF.

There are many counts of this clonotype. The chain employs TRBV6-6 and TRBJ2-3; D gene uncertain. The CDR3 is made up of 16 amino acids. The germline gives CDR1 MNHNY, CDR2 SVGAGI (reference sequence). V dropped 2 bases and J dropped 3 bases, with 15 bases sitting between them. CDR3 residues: CASSYDTAALTDTQYF. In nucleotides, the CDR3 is TGTGCCAGCAGTTACGACACGGCCGCCTTAACAGATACGCAGTATTTT.

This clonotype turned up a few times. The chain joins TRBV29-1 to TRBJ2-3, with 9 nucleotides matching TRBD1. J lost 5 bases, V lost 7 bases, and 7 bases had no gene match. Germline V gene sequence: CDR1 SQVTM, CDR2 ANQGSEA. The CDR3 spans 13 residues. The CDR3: CSGPGQGGDTQYF. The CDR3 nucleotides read TGCAGCGGGCCGGGACAGGGAGGAGATACGCAGTATTTT.

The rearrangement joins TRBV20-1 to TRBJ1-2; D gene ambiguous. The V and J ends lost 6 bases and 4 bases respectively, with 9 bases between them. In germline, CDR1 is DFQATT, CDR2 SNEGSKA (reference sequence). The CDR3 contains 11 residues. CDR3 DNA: TGCAGTGCGGCGTGCCTCTATGGCTACACCTTC. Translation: CSAACLYGYTF.

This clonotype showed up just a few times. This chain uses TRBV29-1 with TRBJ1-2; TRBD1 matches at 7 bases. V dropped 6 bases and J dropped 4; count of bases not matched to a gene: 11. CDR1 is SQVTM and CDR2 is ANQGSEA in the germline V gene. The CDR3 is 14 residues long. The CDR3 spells CSVALRGFGYGYTF. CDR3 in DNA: TGCAGCGTCGCCCTCAGGGGGTTTGGCTATGGCTACACCTTC.

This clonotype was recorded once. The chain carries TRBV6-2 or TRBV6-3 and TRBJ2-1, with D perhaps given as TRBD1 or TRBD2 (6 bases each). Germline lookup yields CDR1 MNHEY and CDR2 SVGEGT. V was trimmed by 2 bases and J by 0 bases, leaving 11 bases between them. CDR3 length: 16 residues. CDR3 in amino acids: CASSYVGGYSYNEQFF. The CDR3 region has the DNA TGTGCCAGCAGTTACGTCGGGGGCTACTCCTACAATGAGCAGTTCTTC.

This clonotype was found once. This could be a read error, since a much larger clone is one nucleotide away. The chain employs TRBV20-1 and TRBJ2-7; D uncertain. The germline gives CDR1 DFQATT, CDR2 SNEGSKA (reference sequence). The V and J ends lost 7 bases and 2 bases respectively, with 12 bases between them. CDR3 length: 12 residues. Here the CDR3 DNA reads TGCAGTGTTCAGCAAACAGCCTACGAGCAGTACTTC. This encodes CSVQQTAYEQYF.

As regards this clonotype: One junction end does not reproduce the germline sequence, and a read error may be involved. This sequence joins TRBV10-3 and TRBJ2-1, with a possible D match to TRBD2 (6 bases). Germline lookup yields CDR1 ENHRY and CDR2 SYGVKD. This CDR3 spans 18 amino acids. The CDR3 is CASRQPHTAGISCNEQFF. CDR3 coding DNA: TGTGCCAGCAGACAACCCCATACAGCGGGCATCTCCTGCAATGAGCAGTTCTTC.

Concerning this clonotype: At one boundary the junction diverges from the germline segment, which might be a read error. The DNA for the CDR3 is TGTGCCAGAGGCGCAGGAGGGGGCAGTTACTATGGCTACACATTC. Translating it yields CARGAGGGSYYGYTF. The chain links TRBV12-3 or TRBV12-4 to TRBJ1-2; 7 bases agree with TRBD1. This CDR3 contains 15 residues.

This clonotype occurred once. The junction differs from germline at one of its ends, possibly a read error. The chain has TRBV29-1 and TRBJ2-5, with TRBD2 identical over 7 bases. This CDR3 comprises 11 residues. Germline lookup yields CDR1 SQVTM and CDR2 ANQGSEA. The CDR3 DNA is TGCAGCGCCGGGCCCAGCGGGACCAAGTACTTC. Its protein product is CSAGPSGTKYF.

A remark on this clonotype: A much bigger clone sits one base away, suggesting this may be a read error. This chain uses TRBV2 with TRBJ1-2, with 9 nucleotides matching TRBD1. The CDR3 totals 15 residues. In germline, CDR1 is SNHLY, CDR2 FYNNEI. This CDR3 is CASSRSRDRVDGYNF. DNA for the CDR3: TGTGCCAGCAGTCGGTCCCGGGACAGGGTTGATGGCTACAACTTC.